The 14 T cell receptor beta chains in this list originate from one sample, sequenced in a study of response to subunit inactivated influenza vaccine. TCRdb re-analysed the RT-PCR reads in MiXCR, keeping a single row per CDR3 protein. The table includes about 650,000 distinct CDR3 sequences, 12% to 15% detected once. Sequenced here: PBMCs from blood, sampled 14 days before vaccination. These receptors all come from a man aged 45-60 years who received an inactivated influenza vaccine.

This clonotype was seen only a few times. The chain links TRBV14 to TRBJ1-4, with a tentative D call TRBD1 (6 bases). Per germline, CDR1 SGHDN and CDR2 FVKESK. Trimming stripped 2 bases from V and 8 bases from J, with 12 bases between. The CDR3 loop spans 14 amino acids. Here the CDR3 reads CASSQTGRWEKLFF. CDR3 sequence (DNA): TGTGCCAGCAGCCAAACAGGGAGGTGGGAAAAACTGTTTTTT.

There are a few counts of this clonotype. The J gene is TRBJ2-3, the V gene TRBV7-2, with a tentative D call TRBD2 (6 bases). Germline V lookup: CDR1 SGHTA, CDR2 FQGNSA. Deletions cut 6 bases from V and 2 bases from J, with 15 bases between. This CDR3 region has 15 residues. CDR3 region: CASSSQAGTTDTQYF. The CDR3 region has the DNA TGTGCCAGCAGTTCTCAGGCGGGGACCACAGATACGCAGTATTTT.

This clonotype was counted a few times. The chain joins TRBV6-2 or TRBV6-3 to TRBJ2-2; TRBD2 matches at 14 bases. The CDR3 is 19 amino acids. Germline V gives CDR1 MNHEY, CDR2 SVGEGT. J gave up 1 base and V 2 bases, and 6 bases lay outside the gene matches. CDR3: CASSYPTGTSGRNTGELFF. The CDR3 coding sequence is TGTGCCAGCAGTTACCCGACCGGGACTAGCGGGAGGAACACCGGGGAGCTGTTTTTT.

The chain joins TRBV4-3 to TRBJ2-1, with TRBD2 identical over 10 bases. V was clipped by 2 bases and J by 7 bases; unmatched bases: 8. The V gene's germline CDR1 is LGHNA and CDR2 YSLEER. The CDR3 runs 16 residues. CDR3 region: CASSQQTSGKSNEQFF. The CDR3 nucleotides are TGCGCCAGCAGCCAACAAACTAGCGGGAAGAGTAATGAGCAGTTCTTC.

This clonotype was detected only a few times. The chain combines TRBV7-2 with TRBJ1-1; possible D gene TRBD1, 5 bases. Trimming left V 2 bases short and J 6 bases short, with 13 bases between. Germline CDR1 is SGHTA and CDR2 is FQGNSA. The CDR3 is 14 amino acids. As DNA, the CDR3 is TGTGCCAGCAGCTTACCAGGGAGATTGCCTGAAGCTTTCTTT. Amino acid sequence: CASSLPGRLPEAFF. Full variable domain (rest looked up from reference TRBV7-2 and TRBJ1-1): GAGVSQSPSNKVTEKGKDVELRCDPISGHTALYWYRQSLGQGLEFLIYFQGNSAPDKSGLPSDRFSAERTGGSVSTLTIQRTQQEDSAVYLCASSLPGRLPEAFFGQGTRLTVV.

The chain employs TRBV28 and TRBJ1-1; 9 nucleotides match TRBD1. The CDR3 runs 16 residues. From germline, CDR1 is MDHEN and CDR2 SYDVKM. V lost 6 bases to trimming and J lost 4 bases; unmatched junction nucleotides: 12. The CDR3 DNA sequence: TGTGCCAGCAGCCCACCCCCGGGACAGGGCCCCACTGAAGCTTTCTTT. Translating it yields CASSPPPGQGPTEAFF.

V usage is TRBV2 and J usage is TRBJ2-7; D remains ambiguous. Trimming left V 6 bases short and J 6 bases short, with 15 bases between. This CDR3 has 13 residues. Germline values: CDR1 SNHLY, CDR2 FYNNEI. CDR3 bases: TGTGCCAGCAGAGGATTTCAGGTGGGCGAGCAGTACTTC. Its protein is CASRGFQVGEQYF.

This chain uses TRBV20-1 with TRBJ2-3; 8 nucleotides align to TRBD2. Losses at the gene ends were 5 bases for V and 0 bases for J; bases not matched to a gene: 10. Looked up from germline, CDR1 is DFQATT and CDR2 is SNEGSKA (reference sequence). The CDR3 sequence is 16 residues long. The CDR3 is CSAATTSGRSTDTQYF. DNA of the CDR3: TGCAGTGCTGCGACCACTAGCGGTCGCAGCACAGATACGCAGTATTTT.

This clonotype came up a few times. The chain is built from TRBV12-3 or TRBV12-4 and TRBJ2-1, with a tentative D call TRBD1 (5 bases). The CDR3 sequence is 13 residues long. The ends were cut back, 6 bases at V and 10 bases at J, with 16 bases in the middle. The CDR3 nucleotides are TGTGCCAGCAGCTCGGACATCAACGAGGAGCAGTTCTTC. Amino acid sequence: CASSSDINEEQFF.

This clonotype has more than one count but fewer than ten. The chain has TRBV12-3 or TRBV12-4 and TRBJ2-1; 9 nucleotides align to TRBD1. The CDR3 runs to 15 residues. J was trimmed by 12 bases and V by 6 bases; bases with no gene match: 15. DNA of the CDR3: TGTGCCAGCAGGCCCGGGACAGGGTATACCGTCGGGCAGTTCTTC. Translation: CASRPGTGYTVGQFF.

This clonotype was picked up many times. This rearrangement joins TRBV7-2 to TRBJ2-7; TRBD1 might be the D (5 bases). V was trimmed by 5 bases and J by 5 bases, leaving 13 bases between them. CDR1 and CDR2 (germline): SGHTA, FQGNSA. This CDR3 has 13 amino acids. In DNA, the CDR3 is TGTGCCAGCAGCGCTCCCGACAGAGACGAGCAGTACTTC. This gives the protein CASSAPDRDEQYF.

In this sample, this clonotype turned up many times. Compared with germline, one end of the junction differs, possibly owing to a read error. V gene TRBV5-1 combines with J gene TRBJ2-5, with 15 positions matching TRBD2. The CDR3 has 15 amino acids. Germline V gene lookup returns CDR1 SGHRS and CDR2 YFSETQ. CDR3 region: CASSSGLAGGETQYF. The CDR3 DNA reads TGTGCCAGCAGCTCTGGACTAGCGGGGGGGGAGACCCAGTACTTC.

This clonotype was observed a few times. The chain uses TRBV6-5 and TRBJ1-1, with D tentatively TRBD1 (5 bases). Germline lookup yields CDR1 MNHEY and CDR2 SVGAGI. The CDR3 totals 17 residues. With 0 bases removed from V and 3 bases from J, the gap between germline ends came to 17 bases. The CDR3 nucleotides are TGTGCCAGCAGTTACTCGCGACAGAACTGGATATACACTGAAGCTTTCTTT. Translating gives CASSYSRQNWIYTEAFF.

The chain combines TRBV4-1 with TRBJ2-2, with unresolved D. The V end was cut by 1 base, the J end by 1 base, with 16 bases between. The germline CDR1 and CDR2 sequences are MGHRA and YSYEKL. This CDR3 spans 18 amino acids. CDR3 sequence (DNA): TGCGCCAGCAGCCAAGGAGACACATTTACTATGAACACCGGGGAGCTGTTTTTT. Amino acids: CASSQGDTFTMNTGELFF.